Following are 30 T cell receptor beta chains from one sample sequenced in a study of Tregs in tolerant kidney transplant recipients. These receptors' antigens are unknown. Profiled with immunoSEQ multiplex PCR; TCRdb holds only in-frame clones, not every one. The table includes around 5,600 clones, about 90% detected once. Specimen: Tregs from blood cultured with allogeneic cells, collected before the transplant. Source of these receptors: a human patient who received a combined kidney and bone marrow transplant.

The chain uses TRBV18 and TRBJ2-3; D is undetermined. Looked up from germline, CDR1 is KGHSH and CDR2 is LQKENI. Trimming removed 3 bases from V and 3 bases from J, with 4 bases in between. CDR3 length: 12 amino acids. CDR3 loop: CASSPETDTQYF. The CDR3 bases are TGTGCCAGCTCACCCGAAACAGATACGCAGTATTTT. Drawing the rest from reference TRBV18 and TRBJ2-3, the complete variable domain is NAGVMQNPRHLVRRRGQEARLRCSPMKGHSHVYWYRQLPEEGLKFMVYLQKENIIDESGMPKERFSAEFPKEGPSILRIQQVVRGDSAAYFCASSPETDTQYFGPGTRLTVL.

V gene TRBV13 combines with J gene TRBJ1-4; unclear D gene. This CDR3 is built from 15 residues. Trimming stripped 0 bases from V and 3 bases from J, with 8 bases between. Per the germline V gene, CDR1 is PRHDT and CDR2 is FYEKMQ (reference sequence). CDR3 residues: CASSLGLQSNEKLFF. As DNA, the CDR3 is TGTGCCAGCAGCTTAGGCCTACAGTCTAATGAAAAACTGTTTTTT.

The V and J genes are TRBV19 and TRBJ2-5, with TRBD2 matching over 12 bases. This CDR3 is built from 15 residues. Germline V gives CDR1 LNHDA, CDR2 SQIVND (reference sequence). After removal of 6 bases from V and 5 bases from J, the junction contained 7 bases not matched to a gene. This CDR3 reads CASSLAGGPGETQYF. The CDR3 nucleotides read TGTGCCAGTAGCCTAGCGGGGGGGCCGGGGGAGACCCAGTACTTC.

The V call is TRBV9, the J call TRBJ2-3; the D gene is possibly TRBD1 (5 bases). CDR3 size: 16 residues. V lost 0 bases, J lost 3 bases, and 14 bases lay in between. CDR1 and CDR2 from the germline V gene are SGDLS and YYNGEE. The CDR3 is CASSVDRPGRTDTQYF. CDR3 sequence (DNA): TGTGCCAGCAGCGTAGACAGGCCAGGCCGGACAGATACGCAGTATTTT.

This clone was observed a single time. The rearrangement links TRBV10-2 to TRBJ2-5; D possibly corresponds to TRBD1 (6 bases). CDR1 and CDR2 (germline): WSHSY, SAAADI. Trimming stripped 6 bases from V and 7 bases from J, with 15 bases between. The length of the CDR3 is 13 residues. CDR3 protein: CASRKTGVGTQYF. CDR3 DNA: TGCGCCAGCAGAAAGACAGGCGTTGGGACCCAGTACTTC.

A single count supports this clone. This chain uses TRBV19 with TRBJ1-4; D is perhaps TRBD1 (5 bases). This CDR3 has 18 residues. With 7 bases removed from V and 0 bases from J, the gap between germline ends came to 21 bases. Germline V gene lookup returns CDR1 LNHDA and CDR2 SQIVND (reference sequence). CDR3 nucleotide sequence: TGTGCCAGTACCGCCCGGCCGGGGCGGGCGGCAACTAATGAAAAACTGTTTTTT. Translated, it gives CASTARPGRAATNEKLFF.

V is TRBV20-1 and J is TRBJ2-1, with D unclear. Trimming shortened V by 3 bases and J by 4 bases, and 4 bases separated the two germline ends. Germline CDR1 DFQATT, CDR2 SNEGSKA (reference sequence). The CDR3 loop spans 11 amino acids. Here the CDR3 DNA reads TGCAGTGCTAGGCGGTACAATGAGCAGTTCTTC. Encoded protein: CSARRYNEQFF.

The chain employs TRBV4-2 and TRBJ2-7, with a weak D call TRBD2 (5 bases). V was trimmed by 0 bases and J by 2 bases, leaving 8 bases between them. Germline CDR1 reads LGHNA; CDR2 reads YNFKEQ. The CDR3 has 14 residues. The CDR3 bases are TGTGCCAGCAGCCAAGAAGGGAGTGCCTACGAGCAGTACTTC. This encodes CASSQEGSAYEQYF.

The genes are TRBV5-1 and TRBJ2-5, with 8 bases fitting TRBD1. V shed 7 bases and J 4 bases; nucleotides not matched to a gene: 9. The germline V gene encodes CDR1 SGHRS and CDR2 YFSETQ. The CDR3 sequence is 14 residues long. CDR3 in amino acids: CASAYGQGGETQYF. Here the CDR3 DNA reads TGCGCCAGCGCCTACGGACAGGGTGGAGAGACCCAGTACTTC.

The chain couples TRBV2 to TRBJ1-2; possibly TRBD1 for D (5 bases). V was pared by 0 bases and J by 11 bases, with 19 bases between. The CDR3 consists of 15 residues. The germline V gene has CDR1 SNHLY and CDR2 FYNNEI. CDR3 bases: TGTGCCAGCAGTGAAGCTGGGACGACGCCCGGGGGTTACACCTTC. Its protein is CASSEAGTTPGGYTF.

The chain has TRBV7-2 and TRBJ2-5; 9 bases line up with TRBD2. Per the germline V gene, CDR1 is SGHTA and CDR2 is FQGNSA. The CDR3 is made up of 16 amino acids. The V gene end was trimmed by 0 bases and the J gene end by 0 bases; junction bases not matched to a gene: 2. The CDR3 bases are TGTGCCAGCAGCTTAGCGGCTAGCGGGGACCAAGAGACCCAGTACTTC. Its protein product is CASSLAASGDQETQYF.

The V call is TRBV7-9, the J call TRBJ1-5, with unresolved D. The CDR3 runs to 15 residues. V lost 1 base, J lost 5 bases, and 12 bases lay in between. The germline gives CDR1 SEHNR, CDR2 FQNEAQ (reference sequence). The CDR3 region is CASSLEYGGDQPQHF. The CDR3 DNA reads as TGTGCCAGCAGCTTAGAGTACGGCGGAGATCAGCCCCAGCATTTT.

The chain combines TRBV29-1 with TRBJ2-1, with D possibly called TRBD1 or TRBD2 (6 bases each). Between the trimmed V and J ends, which lost 3 bases and 0 bases, there was a span of 21 bases. Per germline, CDR1 SQVTM and CDR2 ANQGSEA. The length of the CDR3 is 18 residues. The CDR3 DNA follows: TGCAGCGTTGAGTCCCGGCGGGTTTCGGGGGCCTCCTACAATGAGCAGTTCTTC. Encoded protein: CSVESRRVSGASYNEQFF.

The chain recombines TRBV27 with TRBJ2-1; the D is unclear. Trimming took 1 base from V and 6 from J, leaving 4 bases between them. This CDR3 is 12 amino acids long. Germline CDR1 MNHEY, CDR2 SMNVEV (reference sequence). CDR3 DNA: TGTGCCAGCAGTTTATGGGGCAATGAGCAGTTCTTC. Translated, it gives CASSLWGNEQFF.

The J gene is TRBJ1-2, the V gene TRBV7-2; D is possibly TRBD1 (5 bases). Trimming took 4 bases from V and 8 from J, leaving 20 bases between them. This CDR3 region has 15 residues. Germline assignment: CDR1 SGHTA and CDR2 FQGNSA. The CDR3 spells CASSSGSWGSGGYTF. CDR3 DNA sequence: TGTGCCAGCAGCTCGGGGTCGTGGGGGAGTGGCGGCTACACCTTC. Filled out from reference TRBV7-2 and TRBJ1-2, the complete variable domain reads GAGVSQSPSNKVTEKGKDVELRCDPISGHTALYWYRQSLGQGLEFLIYFQGNSAPDKSGLPSDRFSAERTGGSVSTLTIQRTQQEDSAVYLCASSSGSWGSGGYTFGSGTRLTVV.

This sequence joins TRBV9 and TRBJ2-3; possible D gene TRBD1, 5 bases. Trimming took 4 bases from V and 1 from J, leaving 10 bases between them. The V gene's germline CDR1 is SGDLS and CDR2 YYNGEE. The CDR3 loop spans 14 amino acids. The CDR3 loop is CASSYRIGTDTQYF. Written as DNA, the CDR3 is TGTGCCAGCAGCTACAGGATAGGCACAGATACGCAGTATTTT.

The chain has TRBV7-2 and TRBJ2-7; maybe TRBD1 (7 bases). Germline CDR1 reads SGHTA; CDR2 reads FQGNSA. The CDR3 runs 13 residues. V was cut by 4 bases and J by 10 bases, with 17 bases left in between. The CDR3 reads CASSSKQGTAQYF. The CDR3 DNA reads TGTGCCAGCAGCTCGAAACAGGGGACTGCTCAGTACTTC.

The chain has TRBV29-1 and TRBJ1-3, with D perhaps matching TRBD1 (6 bases). Germline V gene lookup returns CDR1 SQVTM and CDR2 ANQGSEA. This CDR3 is built from 19 residues. The germline V and J ends were trimmed by 0 bases and 0 bases, with 21 bases remaining between them. CDR3 residues: CSVEDLLGTPDSSGNTIYF. In DNA, the CDR3 is TGCAGCGTTGAAGATCTCCTCGGGACACCCGACTCCTCTGGAAACACCATATATTTT.

The J gene is TRBJ2-1, the V gene TRBV9, with 11 positions matching TRBD2. The CDR3 has 14 amino acids. V shed 6 bases and J 6 bases; nucleotides not matched to a gene: 5. Looked up from germline, CDR1 is SGDLS and CDR2 is YYNGEE. The CDR3 reads CASNRGLAANEQFF. The CDR3 DNA is TGTGCCAGCAATCGGGGACTAGCGGCCAATGAGCAGTTCTTC. Full variable domain (missing parts from reference TRBV9 and TRBJ2-1): DSGVTQTPKHLITATGQRVTLRCSPRSGDLSVYWYQQSLDQGLQFLIQYYNGEERAKGNILERFSAQQFPDLHSELNLSSLELGDSALYFCASNRGLAANEQFFGPGTRLTVL.

The chain is built from TRBV29-1 and TRBJ1-1; D is perhaps TRBD1 (5 bases). Germline V CDR1 and CDR2: SQVTM, ANQGSEA. Trimming removed 4 bases at V and 2 bases at J, with 8 bases between. CDR3 length: 12 amino acids. The CDR3 bases are TGCAGCGTTGGACAGCGAAACACTGAAGCTTTCTTT. Translation: CSVGQRNTEAFF.

A few counts support this clone. The V and J genes are TRBV7-2 and TRBJ2-7; weak D call: TRBD2 (6 bases). Germline CDR1 reads SGHTA; CDR2 reads FQGNSA. With 1 base removed from V and 2 bases from J, the gap between germline ends came to 9 bases. The CDR3 has 14 residues. The DNA for the CDR3 is TGTGCCAGCAGCTTAGATGGGACTCCCTACGAGCAGTACTTC. It encodes CASSLDGTPYEQYF.

This clone was seen a few times. The V and J genes are TRBV7-9 and TRBJ1-3; D is undetermined. Germline values: CDR1 SEHNR, CDR2 FQNEAQ (reference sequence). The CDR3 has 14 residues. The CDR3 bases are TGTGGAAAAGCGGGCGACTACTCTGGAAACACCATATATTTT. It translates to CGKAGDYSGNTIYF.

This chain links TRBV15 with TRBJ2-5; D is perhaps TRBD1 or TRBD2 (5 bases each). The CDR3 is 16 amino acids. The V gene's germline CDR1 is LNHNV and CDR2 YYDKDF (reference sequence). V shed 2 bases and J shed 1 base, with 14 bases lying between them. CDR3 nucleotides: TGTGCCACCAGCAGATCGCCTAAGGGACGCCAAGAGACCCAGTACTTC. Encoded protein: CATSRSPKGRQETQYF.

The chain couples TRBV6-1 to TRBJ1-2; D gene unclear. The CDR3 has 14 amino acids. V lost 1 base and J lost 2, with 8 bases in between. Germline V CDR1 and CDR2: MNHNS, SASEGT. The CDR3 DNA sequence: TGTGCCAGCAGTGAAGTTCCGGGAAACTATGGCTACACCTTC. Protein: CASSEVPGNYGYTF.

The V call is TRBV6-6, the J call TRBJ2-5; the match to TRBD2 covers 8 bases. With 2 bases clipped from V and 4 bases from J, the junction kept 9 bases outside the gene matches. Per germline, CDR1 MNHNY and CDR2 SVGAGI (reference sequence). The CDR3 length is 16 residues. CDR3: CASSYLGLAVRETQYF. The DNA for the CDR3 is TGTGCCAGCAGTTACCTAGGACTAGCCGTCCGAGAGACCCAGTACTTC.

V usage is TRBV7-9 and J usage is TRBJ1-1; possibly TRBD1 for D (5 bases). Germline V lookup: CDR1 SEHNR, CDR2 FQNEAQ (reference sequence). Trimming removed 5 bases at V and 6 bases at J, with 16 bases between. The CDR3 runs 14 residues. This chain's CDR3 is CASSLGGERAEAFF. The DNA for the CDR3 is TGTGCCAGCAGCCTTGGGGGGGAAAGGGCTGAAGCTTTCTTT.

V gene TRBV6-6 combines with J gene TRBJ2-7; tentative D call: TRBD2 (6 bases). This CDR3 spans 15 amino acids. Germline V gives CDR1 MNHNY, CDR2 SVGAGI (reference sequence). Trimming took off 6 bases at V and 2 bases at J, with 17 bases between the two ends. CDR3 sequence (DNA): TGTGCCAGCAGGCCTCCTAGCGCGAGGGCCTACGAGCAGTACTTC. Translation: CASRPPSARAYEQYF.

The CDR3: CASSSRGRTEAFF. CDR3 in DNA: TGTGCCAGTAGTAGTAGGGGGCGAACTGAAGCTTTCTTT. The chain carries TRBV19 and TRBJ1-1, with 7 bases identical to TRBD1. The CDR3 has 13 residues. The trim removed 4 bases at V and 5 bases at J, leaving 4 bases unmatched. Germline CDR1 and CDR2: LNHDA and SQIVND (reference sequence). The whole variable domain, remainder taken from reference TRBV19 and TRBJ1-1, is DGGITQSPKYLFRKEGQNVTLSCEQNLNHDAMYWYRQDPGQGLRLIYYSQIVNDFQKGDIAEGYSVSREKKESFPLTVTSAQKNPTAFYLCASSSRGRTEAFFGQGTRLTVV.

The chain is built from TRBV7-9 and TRBJ1-4, with D perhaps TRBD1 (5 bases). CDR3 size: 15 residues. V was trimmed by 4 bases and J by 0 bases, leaving 9 bases between them. Germline CDR1 reads SEHNR; CDR2 reads FQNEAQ (reference sequence). The CDR3 sequence: CASSYRDPTNEKLFF. In DNA form, the CDR3 reads TGTGCCAGCAGCTACCGGGACCCAACTAATGAAAAACTGTTTTTT.

This chain uses TRBV28 with TRBJ1-1, with D hard to call. The CDR3 is 15 residues long. Germline V gene data show CDR1 as MDHEN and CDR2 as SYDVKM. The V and J ends lost 4 bases and 4 bases respectively, with 16 bases between them. The CDR3 nucleotides read TGTGCCAGCAGTTGGGCCGGTTCTCTGAGCACTGAAGCTTTCTTT. This encodes CASSWAGSLSTEAFF.